The 12 T cell receptor beta chains in this list originate from one sample, sequenced in a study of response to subunit inactivated influenza vaccine. TCRdb independently ran MiXCR on the RT-PCR reads; one entry per CDR3 protein. The table shows around 470,000 distinct CDR3 sequences, with around 7.9% occurring only once. The specimen comprised PBMCs from blood, sampled less than 30 months after vaccination. The receptor set was obtained from a man between 45 and 75 years old who received an inactivated influenza vaccine.

This clonotype was found a few times. The chain joins TRBV29-1 to TRBJ1-2; TRBD1 aligns across 8 bases. The CDR3 loop spans 12 amino acids. The V segment lost 7 bases and the J segment 5 bases; nucleotides outside the gene matches: 6. Germline-derived CDR1 and CDR2 are SQVTM and ANQGSEA. The CDR3 sequence is CSGQGLEYGYTF. CDR3 DNA: TGCAGCGGACAGGGGTTGGAATATGGCTACACCTTC. Using reference TRBV29-1 and TRBJ1-2 for the parts outside the CDR3, the full variable domain is SAVISQKPSRDICQRGTSLTIQCQVDSQVTMMFWYRQQPGQSLTLIATANQGSEATYESGFVIDKFPISRPNLTFSTLTVSNMSPEDSSIYLCSGQGLEYGYTFGSGTRLTVV.

This clonotype was recorded many times. This chain links TRBV20-1 with TRBJ2-2, with TRBD1 identical over 11 bases. Germline V CDR1 and CDR2: DFQATT, SNEGSKA (reference sequence). The CDR3 is made up of 13 amino acids. The V gene end was trimmed by 5 bases and the J gene end by 7 bases; junction bases not matched to a gene: 3. CDR3 residues: CSAGQGASGELFF. CDR3 coding DNA: TGCAGTGCTGGACAGGGGGCTAGCGGGGAGCTGTTTTTT.

The chain combines TRBV5-1 with TRBJ1-2; TRBD1 might be the D (5 bases). The germline V gene encodes CDR1 SGHRS and CDR2 YFSETQ. V was cut by 4 bases and J by 3 bases, with 13 bases left in between. CDR3 length: 14 residues. CDR3 bases: TGCGCCAGCAGCACGACGCCGACAGACTATGGCTACACCTTC. Protein product: CASSTTPTDYGYTF. The full variable domain, completed using reference TRBV5-1 and TRBJ1-2, is KAGVTQTPRYLIKTRGQQVTLSCSPISGHRSVSWYQQTPGQGLQFLFEYFSETQRNKGNFPGRFSGRQFSNSRSEMNVSTLELGDSALYLCASSTTPTDYGYTFGSGTRLTVV.

The table lists this clonotype with many counts. The J gene is TRBJ2-7, the V gene TRBV7-2; D uncertain. V lost 3 bases and J 0 bases, leaving 12 bases between the germline ends. This CDR3 contains 15 residues. The V gene's germline CDR1 is SGHTA and CDR2 FQGNSA. CDR3 protein: CASSFKADSSYEQYF. The CDR3 DNA reads TGTGCCAGCAGCTTCAAGGCCGATAGCTCCTACGAGCAGTACTTC.

The chain combines TRBV28 with TRBJ2-3; D could derive from TRBD1 or TRBD2 (6 bases each). CDR1 MDHEN and CDR2 SYDVKM come from the germline V gene. The CDR3 loop spans 14 amino acids. The V and J ends lost 2 bases and 6 bases respectively, with 12 bases between them. CDR3 sequence reads: CASSLIQGGDTQYF. The DNA of the CDR3 is TGTGCCAGCAGTTTAATACAGGGAGGTGATACGCAGTATTTT. The full variable domain, in which reference TRBV28 and TRBJ2-3 provide the parts outside the CDR3, is DVKVTQSSRYLVKRTGEKVFLECVQDMDHENMFWYRQDPGLGLRLIYFSYDVKMKEKGDIPEGYSVSREKKERFSLILESASTNQTSMYLCASSLIQGGDTQYFGPGTRLTVL.

This clonotype was recorded at least ten times. This chain connects TRBV7-2 to TRBJ1-6; D remains ambiguous. The V gene lost 5 bases and the J gene lost 6 bases, with 11 bases spanning the gap. The CDR3 has 14 amino acids. CDR1 and CDR2 (germline): SGHTA, FQGNSA. The chain's CDR3 is CASSAPDRNSPLHF. The CDR3 region has the DNA TGTGCCAGCAGCGCCCCGGACCGTAATTCACCCCTCCACTTT. Filled out from reference TRBV7-2 and TRBJ1-6, the complete variable domain reads GAGVSQSPSNKVTEKGKDVELRCDPISGHTALYWYRQSLGQGLEFLIYFQGNSAPDKSGLPSDRFSAERTGGSVSTLTIQRTQQEDSAVYLCASSAPDRNSPLHFGNGTRLTVT.

The table lists this clonotype with many counts. The chain links TRBV20-1 to TRBJ1-2, with 9 positions matching TRBD1. The germline V gene has CDR1 DFQATT and CDR2 SNEGSKA (reference sequence). V was pared by 6 bases and J by 7 bases, with 15 bases of the junction left unmatched. The CDR3 spans 15 residues. The CDR3 DNA follows: TGCAGTGCCCCTCGCCGGGACAGGGATCTGGGTGGCTACACCTTC. This translates into CSAPRRDRDLGGYTF.

The table lists this clonotype with a few counts. V and J are TRBV3-1 and TRBJ2-5; D is uncertain. Deletions cut 0 bases from V and 1 base from J, with 9 bases between. Germline values: CDR1 LGHDT, CDR2 YNNKEL (reference sequence). The CDR3 runs to 15 residues. The CDR3 reads CASSQDPEAQETQYF. Written as DNA, the CDR3 is TGTGCCAGCAGCCAAGATCCCGAGGCCCAAGAGACCCAGTACTTC.

This clonotype was observed a handful of times. The chain uses TRBV7-2 and TRBJ2-3, with TRBD2 matching over 13 bases. The CDR3 loop spans 16 amino acids. From germline, CDR1 is SGHTA and CDR2 FQGNSA. V was pared by 5 bases and J by 8 bases, with 10 bases of the junction left unmatched. DNA of the CDR3: TGTGCCAGCAGCCTAGGAAGACTAGCGGGAGGCGGTACGCAGTATTTT. It is translated as CASSLGRLAGGGTQYF.

The rearrangement links TRBV24-1 to TRBJ1-2, with 8 bases matching TRBD1. The V gene end was trimmed by 1 base and the J gene end by 6 bases; junction bases not matched to a gene: 3. This CDR3 is built from 14 residues. In germline, CDR1 is KGHDR, CDR2 SFDVKD. CDR3 sequence: CATSDFSRGHGYTF. Here the CDR3 DNA reads TGTGCCACCAGTGATTTCAGCAGGGGGCATGGCTACACCTTC.

The chain joins TRBV4-2 to TRBJ2-1, with 9 bases identical to TRBD2. Germline CDR1 LGHNA, CDR2 YNFKEQ. CDR3 length: 19 amino acids. J was trimmed by 0 bases and V by 0 bases; bases with no gene match: 9. The CDR3 sequence is CASSQDLVTAGGSYNEQFF. The CDR3, as DNA: TGTGCCAGCAGCCAAGATCTCGTAACAGCGGGGGGCTCCTACAATGAGCAGTTCTTC.

The rearrangement links TRBV18 to TRBJ1-6; TRBD1 might be the D (6 bases). The CDR3 loop spans 13 amino acids. V was clipped by 4 bases and J by 8 bases, with 9 bases between them. Germline CDR1 reads KGHSH; CDR2 reads LQKENI. The CDR3 is CASSQPGDSPLHF. Here the CDR3 DNA reads TGTGCCAGCTCACAACCAGGGGATTCACCCCTCCACTTT.